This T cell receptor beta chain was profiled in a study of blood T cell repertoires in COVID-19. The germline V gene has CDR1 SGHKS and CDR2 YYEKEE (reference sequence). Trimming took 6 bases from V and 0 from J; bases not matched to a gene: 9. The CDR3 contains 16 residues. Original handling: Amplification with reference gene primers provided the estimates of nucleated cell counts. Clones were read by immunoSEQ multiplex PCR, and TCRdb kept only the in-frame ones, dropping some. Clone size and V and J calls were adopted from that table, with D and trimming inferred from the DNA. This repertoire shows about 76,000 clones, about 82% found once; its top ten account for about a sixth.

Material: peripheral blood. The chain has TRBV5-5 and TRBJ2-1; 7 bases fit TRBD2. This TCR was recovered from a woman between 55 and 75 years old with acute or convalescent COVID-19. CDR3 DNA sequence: TGTGCCAGCACCCACGGGGAGGGACGCTCCTACAATGAGCAGTTCTTC. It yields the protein CASTHGEGRSYNEQFF.